The clone carrying this TCR beta chain was picked up many times. MiXCR was run by TCRdb on the RT-PCR reads, yielding one entry per CDR3 protein. The sample lists about 680,000 distinct CDR3 sequences, 11% to 15% occurring once. CDR3 length: 15 residues. Germline V gives CDR1 LGHNA, CDR2 YSLEER. V was cut by 4 bases and J by 2 bases, with 15 bases left in between. Source material: memory CD4+ T cells from blood. The chain couples TRBV4-3 to TRBJ2-7, with TRBD1 as a possible D gene (6 bases). The receptor was derived from a female donor in good health, serving as a healthy control. The CDR3 region is CASSPLPGDTYEQYF. The CDR3 DNA sequence: TGCGCCAGCAGCCCCCTCCCAGGGGACACCTACGAGCAGTACTTC.